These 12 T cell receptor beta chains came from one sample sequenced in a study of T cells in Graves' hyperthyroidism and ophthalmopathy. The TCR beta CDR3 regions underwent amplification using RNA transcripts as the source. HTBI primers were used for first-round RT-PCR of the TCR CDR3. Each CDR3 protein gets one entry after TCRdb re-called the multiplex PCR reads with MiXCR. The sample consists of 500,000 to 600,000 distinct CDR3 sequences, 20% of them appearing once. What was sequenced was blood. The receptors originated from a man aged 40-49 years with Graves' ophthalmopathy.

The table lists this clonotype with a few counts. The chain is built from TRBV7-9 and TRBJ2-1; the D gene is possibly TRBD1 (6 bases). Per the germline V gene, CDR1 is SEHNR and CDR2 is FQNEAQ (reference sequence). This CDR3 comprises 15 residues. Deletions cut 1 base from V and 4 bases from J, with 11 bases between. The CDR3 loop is CASSLVRGIYNEQFF. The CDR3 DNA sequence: TGTGCCAGCAGCTTAGTTAGGGGGATTTACAATGAGCAGTTCTTC. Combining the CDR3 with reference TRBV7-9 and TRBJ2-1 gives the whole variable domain DTGVSQNPRHKITKRGQNVTFRCDPISEHNRLYWYRQTLGQGPEFLTYFQNEAQLEKSRLLSDRFSAERPKGSFSTLEIQRTEQGDSAMYLCASSLVRGIYNEQFFGPGTRLTVL.

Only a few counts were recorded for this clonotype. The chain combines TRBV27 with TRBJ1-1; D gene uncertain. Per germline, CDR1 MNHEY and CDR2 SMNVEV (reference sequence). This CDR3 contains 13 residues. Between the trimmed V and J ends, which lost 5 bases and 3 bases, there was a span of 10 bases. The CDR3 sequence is CASSIMEDTEAFF. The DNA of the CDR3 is TGTGCCAGCAGTATTATGGAGGACACTGAAGCTTTCTTT.

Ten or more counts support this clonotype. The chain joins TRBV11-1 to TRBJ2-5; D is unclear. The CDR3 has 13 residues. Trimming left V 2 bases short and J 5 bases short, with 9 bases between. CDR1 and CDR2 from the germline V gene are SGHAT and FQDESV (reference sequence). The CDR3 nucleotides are TGTGCCAGCAGCTTACCCCCGGATGAGACCCAGTACTTC. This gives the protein CASSLPPDETQYF.

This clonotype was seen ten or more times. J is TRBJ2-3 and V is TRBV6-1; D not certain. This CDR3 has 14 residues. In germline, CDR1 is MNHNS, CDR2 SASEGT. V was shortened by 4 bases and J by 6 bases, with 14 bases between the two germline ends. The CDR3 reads CASSGRSRSDTQYF. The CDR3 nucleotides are TGTGCCAGCAGTGGAAGGTCCCGGAGCGATACGCAGTATTTT.

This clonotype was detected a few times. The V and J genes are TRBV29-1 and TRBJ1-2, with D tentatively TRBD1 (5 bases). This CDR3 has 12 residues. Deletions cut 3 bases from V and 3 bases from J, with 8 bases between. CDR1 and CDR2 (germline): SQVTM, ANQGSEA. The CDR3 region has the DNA TGCAGCGTTGACAGGGCCGACTATGGCTACACCTTC. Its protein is CSVDRADYGYTF. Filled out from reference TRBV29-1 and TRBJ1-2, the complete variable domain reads SAVISQKPSRDICQRGTSLTIQCQVDSQVTMMFWYRQQPGQSLTLIATANQGSEATYESGFVIDKFPISRPNLTFSTLTVSNMSPEDSSIYLCSVDRADYGYTFGSGTRLTVV.

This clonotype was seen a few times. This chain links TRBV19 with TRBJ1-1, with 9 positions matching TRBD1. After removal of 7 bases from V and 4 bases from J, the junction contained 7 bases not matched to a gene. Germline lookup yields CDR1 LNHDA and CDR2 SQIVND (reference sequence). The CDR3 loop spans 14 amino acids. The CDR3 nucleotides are TGTGCCAGTAACCCACAGGGGGCGCGCACTGAAGCTTTCTTT. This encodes CASNPQGARTEAFF.

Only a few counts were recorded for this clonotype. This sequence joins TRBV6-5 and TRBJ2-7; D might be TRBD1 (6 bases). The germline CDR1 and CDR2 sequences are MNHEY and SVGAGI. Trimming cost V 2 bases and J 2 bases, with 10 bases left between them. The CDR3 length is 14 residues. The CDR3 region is CASSYLKGAYEQYF. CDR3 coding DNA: TGTGCCAGCAGTTACCTCAAGGGGGCCTACGAGCAGTACTTC.

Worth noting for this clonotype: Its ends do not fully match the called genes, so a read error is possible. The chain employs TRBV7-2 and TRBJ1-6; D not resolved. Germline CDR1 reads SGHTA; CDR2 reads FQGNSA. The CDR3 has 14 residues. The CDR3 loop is CANSLGSYNSPLHF. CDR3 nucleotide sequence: TGTGCCAACAGCTTAGGCAGTTATAATTCACCCCTCCACTTT.

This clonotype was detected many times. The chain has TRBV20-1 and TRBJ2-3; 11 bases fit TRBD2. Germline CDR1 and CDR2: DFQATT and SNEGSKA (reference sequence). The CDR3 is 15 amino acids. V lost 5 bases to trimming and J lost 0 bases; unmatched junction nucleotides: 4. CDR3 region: CSAGTSGTSTDTQYF. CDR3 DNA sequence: TGCAGTGCTGGGACTAGCGGAACGAGCACAGATACGCAGTATTTT.

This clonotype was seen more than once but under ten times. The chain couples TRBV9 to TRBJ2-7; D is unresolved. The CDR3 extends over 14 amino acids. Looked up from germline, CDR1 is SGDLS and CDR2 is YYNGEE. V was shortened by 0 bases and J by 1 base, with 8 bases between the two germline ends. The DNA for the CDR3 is TGTGCCAGCAGCGTAGACGGTAGTTCCTACGAGCAGTACTTC. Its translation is CASSVDGSSYEQYF.

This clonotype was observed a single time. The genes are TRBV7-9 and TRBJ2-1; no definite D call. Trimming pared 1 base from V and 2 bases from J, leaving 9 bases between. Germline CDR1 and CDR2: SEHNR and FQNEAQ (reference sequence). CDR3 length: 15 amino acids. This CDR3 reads CASSLDGGTYNEQFF. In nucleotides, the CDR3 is TGTGCCAGCAGCTTAGACGGTGGAACCTACAATGAGCAGTTCTTC.

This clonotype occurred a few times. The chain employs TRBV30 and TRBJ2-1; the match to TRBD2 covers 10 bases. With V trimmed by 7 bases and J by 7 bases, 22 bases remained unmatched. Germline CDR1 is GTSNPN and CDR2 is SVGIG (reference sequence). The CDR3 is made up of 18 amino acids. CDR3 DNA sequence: TGTGCCTCCCATGGGGGAGCTAGCGGGAGAAAGCCCCGGAATGAGCAGTTCTTC. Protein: CASHGGASGRKPRNEQFF.